The clone carrying this T cell receptor beta chain came up many times. Only healthy Caucasians were included as donors. This sample was taken from a study of identical twins. Template switching added a universal primer site, and cDNA bore unique molecular identifiers. Via MiXCR, TCRdb re-called the 5' RACE reads, giving one row per CDR3 protein. This sample carries under 250,000 distinct CDR3 sequences, about 7.5% of them seen once, and the ten largest clones take around 5%. Germline trimming cut 4 bases from V and 5 bases from J; bases unmatched to any gene: 7. The CDR3 is made up of 14 amino acids. CDR1 is MNHEY and CDR2 is SMNVEV in the germline V gene (reference sequence). The data also belong to a second study, concerning yellow fever vaccine responses in identical twins.

The sequence was collected from a young woman in good health. Sequenced material: CD8+ T cells sorted from blood. The rearrangement joins TRBV27 to TRBJ1-2, with TRBD1 identical over 7 bases. The CDR3 DNA is TGTGCCAGCAGTTGGGGGGACAGATCTTATGGCTACACCTTC. Encoded protein: CASSWGDRSYGYTF.